The TCR beta chain under discussion was sequenced for a study of cytomegalovirus exposure and HLA in healthy donors. Study-wide findings and caveats: Investigators reported fewer than 200 TCR beta chains as tied to cytomegalovirus.

The V end was cut by 4 bases, the J end by 6 bases, with 10 bases between. The germline V gene encodes CDR1 SGHDN and CDR2 FVKESK. The CDR3 totals 12 residues. The PCR was carried out with 60 Vbeta primers and 13 Jbeta primers. Sequenced by immunoSEQ multiplex PCR; TCRdb stores in-frame clones only, minus some. The data show approximately 190,000 clones, with 65% to 85% seen just once and approximately 3.9% held by the top ten. In regard to this clone: Its antigen remains unidentified.

Sequenced input: PBMCs. The TCR comes from a man in his fifties in good health and CMV-seronegative. The rearrangement joins TRBV14 to TRBJ2-7; the D gene is possibly TRBD1 (5 bases). The CDR3 loop reads CASSRQRSEQYF. The CDR3 coding sequence is TGTGCCAGCAGCCGACAGAGATCCGAGCAGTACTTC. The variable domain in full, completed from reference TRBV14 and TRBJ2-7, reads EAGVTQFPSHSVIEKGQTVTLRCDPISGHDNLYWYRRVMGKEIKFLLHFVKESKQDESGMPNNRFLAERTGGTYSTLKVQPAELEDSGVYFCASSRQRSEQYFGPGTRLTVT.